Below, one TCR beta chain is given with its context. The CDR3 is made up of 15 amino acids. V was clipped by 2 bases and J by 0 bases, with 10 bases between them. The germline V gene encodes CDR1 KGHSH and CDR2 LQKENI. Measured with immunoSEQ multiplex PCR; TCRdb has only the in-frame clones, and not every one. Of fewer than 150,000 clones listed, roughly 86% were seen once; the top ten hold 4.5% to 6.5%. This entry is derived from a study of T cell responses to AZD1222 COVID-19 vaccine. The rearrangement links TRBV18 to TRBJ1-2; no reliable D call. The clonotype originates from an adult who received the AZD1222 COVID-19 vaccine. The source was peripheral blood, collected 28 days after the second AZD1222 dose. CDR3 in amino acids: CASSPRVAANYGYTF. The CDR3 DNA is TGTGCCAGCTCACCAAGAGTTGCAGCTAACTATGGCTACACCTTC.